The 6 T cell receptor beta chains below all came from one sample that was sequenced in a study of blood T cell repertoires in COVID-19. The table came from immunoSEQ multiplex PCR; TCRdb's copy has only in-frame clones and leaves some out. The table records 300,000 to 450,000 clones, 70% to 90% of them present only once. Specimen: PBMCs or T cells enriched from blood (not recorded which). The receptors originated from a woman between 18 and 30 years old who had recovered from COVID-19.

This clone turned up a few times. Here the CDR3 reads CASSVQGARNSPLHF. DNA for the CDR3: TGTGCCAGCAGCGTACAGGGGGCGCGAAATTCACCCCTCCACTTT. The chain combines TRBV9 with TRBJ1-6; 8 bases agree with TRBD1. Per germline, CDR1 SGDLS and CDR2 YYNGEE. This CDR3 region has 15 residues. The V segment lost 1 base and the J segment 7 bases; nucleotides outside the gene matches: 4.

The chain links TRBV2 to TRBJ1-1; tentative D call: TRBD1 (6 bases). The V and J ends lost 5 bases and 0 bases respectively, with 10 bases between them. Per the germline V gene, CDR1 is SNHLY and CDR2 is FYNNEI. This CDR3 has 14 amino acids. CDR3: CASSLDSMNTEAFF. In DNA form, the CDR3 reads TGTGCCAGCAGTTTGGACAGCATGAACACTGAAGCTTTCTTT. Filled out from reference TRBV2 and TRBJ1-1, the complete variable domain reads EPEVTQTPSHQVTQMGQEVILRCVPISNHLYFYWYRQILGQKVEFLVSFYNNEISEKSEIFDDQFSVERPDGSNFTLKIRSTKLEDSAMYFCASSLDSMNTEAFFGQGTRLTVV.

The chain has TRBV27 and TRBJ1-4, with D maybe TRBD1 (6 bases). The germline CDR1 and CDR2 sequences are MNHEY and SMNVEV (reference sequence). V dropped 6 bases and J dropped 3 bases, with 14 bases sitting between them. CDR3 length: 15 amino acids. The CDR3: CASSGRGGANEKLFF. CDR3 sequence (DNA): TGTGCCAGCAGCGGGAGGGGGGGAGCTAATGAAAAACTGTTTTTT.

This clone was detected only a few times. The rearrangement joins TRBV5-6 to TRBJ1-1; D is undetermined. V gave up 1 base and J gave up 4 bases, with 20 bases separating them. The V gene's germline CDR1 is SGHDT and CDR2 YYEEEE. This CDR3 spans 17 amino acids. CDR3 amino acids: CASSLTTRLRPSTEAFF. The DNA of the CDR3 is TGTGCCAGCAGCTTGACCACGAGGTTACGGCCCTCCACTGAAGCTTTCTTT.

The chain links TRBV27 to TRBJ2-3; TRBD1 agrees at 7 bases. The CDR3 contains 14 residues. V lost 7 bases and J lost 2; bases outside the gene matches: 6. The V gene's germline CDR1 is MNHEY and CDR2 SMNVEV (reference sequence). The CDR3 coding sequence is TGTGCCAGCAAAAGCGGACAGGCCACAGATACGCAGTATTTT. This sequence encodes CASKSGQATDTQYF.

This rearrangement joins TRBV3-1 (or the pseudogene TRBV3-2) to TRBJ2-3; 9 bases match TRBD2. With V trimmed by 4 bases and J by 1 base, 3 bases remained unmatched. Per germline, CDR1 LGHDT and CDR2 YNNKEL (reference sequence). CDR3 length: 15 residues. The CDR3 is CASSPRTSGTDTQYF. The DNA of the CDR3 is TGTGCCAGCAGCCCCCGGACTAGCGGCACAGATACGCAGTATTTT.